The clone carrying this TCR beta chain was counted only a few times. With 3 bases removed from V and 1 base from J, the gap between germline ends came to 14 bases. Germline assignment: CDR1 DFQATT and CDR2 SNEGSKA (reference sequence). CDR3 length: 15 residues. The record originates from a study of T cell repertoires in cytomegalovirus infection. Using its own MiXCR run on the reads, TCRdb lists one record per CDR3 protein. There are about 680,000 distinct CDR3 sequences in the sample; approximately 25% occur only once, and approximately 8% lies in the top ten. Sequenced input: CD8+ T cells from PBMCs. The rearrangement links TRBV20-1 to TRBJ2-3, with a tentative D call TRBD1 (5 bases). This clonotype was sampled from a human donor in good health (CMV status not recorded). Some clones in this sample may be carry-over from other donors' samples. In DNA form, the CDR3 reads TGCAGTGCTAGTAGGAAGGGGCATCGCACAGATACGCAGTATTTT. This translates into CSASRKGHRTDTQYF.